These T cell receptor beta chains were read from a single sample in a study of blood T cell repertoires in COVID-19. Sequencing used immunoSEQ multiplex PCR; TCRdb keeps in-frame clones, though not all of them. This table holds 50,000 to 70,000 clones, roughly 84% found once. Sequencing input: peripheral blood. The receptors originated from a man in his 70s with active COVID-19. CDR3s include the opening cysteine and the closing phenylalanine or tryptophan. A D gene is named only where the DNA matches it firmly. Size tells how often a clone was seen (once, few, many) or the class of an expanded clone, and some rows leave it out.

>NA|TRBV21-1|NA|TRBJ1-5
TGTGCCAGCAACGGACAGGGGACCGATCAGCCCCAGCATTTT
CASNGQGTDQPQHF
>NA|TRBV7-2|NA|TRBJ2-7
TGTGCCAGCAGCTTAGGGTGGAGTGGCGGTGGTAGCTCCTACGAGCAGTACTTC
CASSLGWSGGGSSYEQYF
>NA|TRBV24-1|TRBD1|TRBJ1-2
TGTGCCACCAGAGAGAGCGGGACAGGGGGCGCTAACTATGGCTACACCTTC
CATRESGTGGANYGYTF
>NA|TRBV7-2|NA|TRBJ2-1
TGTGCCAGCAGCTTAGCATCGAGCTCCTACAATGAGCAGTTCTTC
CASSLASSSYNEQFF
>NA|TRBV10-3|NA|TRBJ2-1
TGTGCCGCCAGGGGCGACAATGAGCAGTTCTTC
CAARGDNEQFF
>NA|TRBV7-2|NA|TRBJ2-5
TGTGCCAGCAGCCCGGAACAGGGATTAGAGACCCAGTACTTC
CASSPEQGLETQYF
>NA|TRBV30|NA|TRBJ2-7
TGTGCCTGGAGCTCTAGTTCTCTCTACGAGCAGTACTTC
CAWSSSSLYEQYF
>NA|TRBV5-6|NA|TRBJ2-7
TGTGCCAGCAGCTCCCTCAGCGAGCAGTACTTC
CASSSLSEQYF
>NA|TRBV6-6|TRBD2|TRBJ2-1
TGTGCCAGCAGTTACCTGGGGGGGGGCAATGAGCAGTTCTTC
CASSYLGGGNEQFF
>NA|TRBV27|TRBD1|TRBJ2-7
TGTGCCAGCAGTTTGGGACAGGGGCGGTCCTACGAGCAGTACTTC
CASSLGQGRSYEQYF
>NA|TRBV11-2|NA|TRBJ2-6
TGTGCCAGCAGTCGCGCTGGGACATCCACTGGGGCCAACGTCCTGACTTTC
CASSRAGTSTGANVLTF
>NA|TRBV20-1|TRBD2|TRBJ2-5
TGCAGTGCTAGTGAGGCTAGCGGGCTAGGGATGGAGACCCAGTACTTC
CSASEASGLGMETQYF
>NA|TRBV11-2|NA|TRBJ2-1
TGTGCCAGCAGCTTCGTAATCGGTGAGCAGTTCTTC
CASSFVIGEQFF
>NA|TRBV6-5|TRBD1|TRBJ1-1
TGTGCCAGCATTAAGATAACAGGGGCTACCACTCAAGCTTTCTTT
CASIKITGATTQAFF
>NA|TRBV28|NA|TRBJ1-4
TGTGCCAGCAGTACCCGAGGATTAAATGAAAAACTGTTTTTT
CASSTRGLNEKLFF
>NA|TRBV5-5|NA|TRBJ1-2
TGTGCCAGCAGTATGGGCCCGGTCTATGGCTACACCTTC
CASSMGPVYGYTF
>few|TRBV27|NA|TRBJ2-7
TGTGCCAGCAACCCGGGGTGGGTGAAGGGCGAGCAGTACTTC
CASNPGWVKGEQYF
>NA|TRBV3-1/TRBV3-2|NA|TRBJ2-5
TGTGCCAGCAGCCCGGGACTACAGGGGACCCAGTACTTC
CASSPGLQGTQYF
>NA|TRBV6-2/TRBV6-3|TRBD1|TRBJ1-5
TGTGCCAGCAGCCGGAGACAGGGAACAAGTCAGCCCCAGCATTTT
CASSRRQGTSQPQHF
>once|TRBV3-1/TRBV3-2|NA|TRBJ1-1
TGTGCCAGCAGCCCCGTTGGGCCCCTGAACACTGAAGCTTTCTTT
CASSPVGPLNTEAFF
>NA|TRBV4-3|TRBD1|TRBJ1-4
TGCGCCAGCAGCCAGGGGGTGACAGGGACTAATGAAAAACTGTTTTTT
CASSQGVTGTNEKLFF
>NA|TRBV28|NA|TRBJ1-4
TGTGCCAGCAGTTTACAGGGTCGGAATGAAAAACTGTTTTTT
CASSLQGRNEKLFF
>NA|TRBV6-6|NA|TRBJ2-2
TGTGCCAGCAGGCAGGGTTGGAACACCGGGGAGCTGTTTTTT
CASRQGWNTGELFF
>NA|TRBV5-4|TRBD2|TRBJ2-3
TGTGCCAGCAGCGGAACGGGGACTACGAGCACAGATACGCAGTATTTT
CASSGTGTTSTDTQYF
>few|TRBV18|NA|TRBJ2-1
TGTGCCAGCTCACCTGCTAGCGAGCGGACGGAGCAGTTCTTC
CASSPASERTEQFF
>NA|TRBV11-2|NA|TRBJ1-1
TGTGCCAGCAGTGAACAGGTGAACACTGAAGCTTTCTTT
CASSEQVNTEAFF
>few|TRBV2|TRBD2|TRBJ2-1
TGTGCCAGCAGTCGGACTAGCGGGAGGGGGAATGAGCAGTTCTTC
CASSRTSGRGNEQFF
>few|TRBV18|NA|TRBJ2-1
TGTGCCAGCTCACACGAGACAGGTTCCGGCAATGAGCAGTTCTTC
CASSHETGSGNEQFF
>NA|TRBV11-2|NA|TRBJ2-1
TGTGCCAGCAGCTTCCCATACAATGAGCAGTTCTTC
CASSFPYNEQFF
>NA|TRBV7-2|NA|TRBJ2-3
TGTGCCAGCAGCTTAGTGGAGCAGAGCACAGATACGCAGTATTTT
CASSLVEQSTDTQYF
>NA|TRBV6-2/TRBV6-3|NA|TRBJ2-3
TGTGCCAGCAGTTACGGGGACAAATACACAGATACGCAGTATTTT
CASSYGDKYTDTQYF
>NA|TRBV10-3|TRBD2|TRBJ2-1
TGTGCCATCAGTGATAGGCTAGCGGGAGTGGGTGGCAATGAGCAGTTCTTC
CAISDRLAGVGGNEQFF
>NA|TRBV5-1|NA|TRBJ2-2
TGCGCCAGCAGCTTGGCCGGGGTACTCACCGGGGAGCTGTTTTTT
CASSLAGVLTGELFF
>NA|TRBV4-2|TRBD1|TRBJ2-7
TGTGCCAGCAGCCAAGTAGGGGACAGCTACGAGCAGTACTTC
CASSQVGDSYEQYF
>once|TRBV5-4|TRBD2|TRBJ2-1
TGTGCCAGCAGCTTGCGGGAGGGCATAAGAAATGAGCAGTTCTTC
CASSLREGIRNEQFF
>few|TRBV4-1|NA|TRBJ2-2
TGCGCCAGCAGCCAACGACAGACCACCGGGGAGCTGTTTTTT
CASSQRQTTGELFF
>NA|TRBV5-1|TRBD2|TRBJ2-1
TGCGCCAGCATGGTAAGCGGGGAATACAATGAGCAGTTCTTC
CASMVSGEYNEQFF
>NA|TRBV3-1/TRBV3-2|TRBD2|TRBJ2-5
TGTGCCAGCAGCCAAGGACTAGCGGGTCAAGAGACCCAGTACTTC
CASSQGLAGQETQYF
>few|TRBV11-3|TRBD1|TRBJ2-5
TGTGCCAGCAGCTTAGGGGACAGGGGAGAGACCCAGTACTTC
CASSLGDRGETQYF
>once|TRBV5-4|NA|TRBJ1-1
TGTGCCAGCAGCTTGCAAGGGGTTGATGAAGCTTTCTTT
CASSLQGVDEAFF
>NA|TRBV4-2|NA|TRBJ1-1
TGTGCCAGCACGACCGGGCGGGAAACTGAAGCTTTCTTT
CASTTGRETEAFF
>NA|TRBV21-1|NA|TRBJ1-5
TGTGCCAGCCCCTCCCTTAAGCCCCAGCATTTT
CASPSLKPQHF
>NA|TRBV20-1|NA|TRBJ2-1
TGCAGTGCTAGAGTAGTCGGTGAGCAGTTCTTC
CSARVVGEQFF
>NA|TRBV4-3|TRBD2|TRBJ2-1
TGCGCCAGCAGCCAACAACTAGCGGGAGGGATCAATGAGCAGTTCTTC
CASSQQLAGGINEQFF
>NA|TRBV4-3|NA|TRBJ1-4
TGCGCCAGCAGCCAAAGAGGCGGGGTGTTTGGCGAAAAACTGTTTTTT
CASSQRGGVFGEKLFF
>NA|TRBV20-1|NA|TRBJ1-1
TGCAGGGGCAGCGGGAACACTGAAGCTTTCTTT
CRGSGNTEAFF
>NA|TRBV5-6|TRBD1|TRBJ1-3
TGTGCCAGCAGCCTCTACAGGGGGCCAGGTGGAAACACCATATATTTT
CASSLYRGPGGNTIYF
>NA|TRBV29-1|NA|TRBJ2-5
TGCAGCGTTGAAATAGGGGCCTTCCAAGAGACCCAGTACTTC
CSVEIGAFQETQYF
>NA|TRBV6-2/TRBV6-3|NA|TRBJ2-3
TGTGCCAGCAGTTACTCCTCCGTCGGGGAGTATTTT
CASSYSSVGEYF